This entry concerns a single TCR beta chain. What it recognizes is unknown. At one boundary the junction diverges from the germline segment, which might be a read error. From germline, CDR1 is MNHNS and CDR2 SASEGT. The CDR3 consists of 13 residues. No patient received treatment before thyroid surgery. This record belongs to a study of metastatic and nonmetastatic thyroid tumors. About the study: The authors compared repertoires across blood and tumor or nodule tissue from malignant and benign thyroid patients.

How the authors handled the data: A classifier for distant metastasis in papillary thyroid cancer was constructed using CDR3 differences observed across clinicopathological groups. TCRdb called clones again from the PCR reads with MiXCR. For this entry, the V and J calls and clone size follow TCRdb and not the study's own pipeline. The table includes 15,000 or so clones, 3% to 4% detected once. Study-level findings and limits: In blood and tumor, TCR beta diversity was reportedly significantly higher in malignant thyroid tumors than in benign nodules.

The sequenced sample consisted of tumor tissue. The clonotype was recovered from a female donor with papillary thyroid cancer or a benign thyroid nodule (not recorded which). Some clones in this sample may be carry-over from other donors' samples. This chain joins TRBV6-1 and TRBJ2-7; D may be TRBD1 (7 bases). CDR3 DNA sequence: TGTGCCGGCAGGGGGGACAGTCGGTACGAGCAGTACTTC. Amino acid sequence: CAGRGDSRYEQYF.